The 10 T cell receptor beta chains below come from one sample, sequenced in a study of beta chain features in type 1 diabetes. Expressed TCRB transcripts were sequenced, since all the RNA that had been isolated was reverse transcribed. Sequencing used immunoSEQ multiplex PCR; TCRdb keeps in-frame clones, though not all of them. Counted here are more than 110,000 clones, roughly 7.2% occurring once; the ten biggest clones make up 1.3% to 1.5%. Specimen: central memory CD4+ T cells from blood. Receptors were obtained from a woman aged 25 to 45 in good health.

V gene TRBV18 combines with J gene TRBJ1-4, with 9 bases lining up with TRBD1. CDR1 KGHSH and CDR2 LQKENI come from the germline V gene. Losses at the gene ends were 3 bases for V and 3 bases for J; bases not matched to a gene: 2. This CDR3 has 15 residues. Here the CDR3 DNA reads TGTGCCAGCTCACCCGGGGACAGGGCTAATGAAAAACTGTTTTTT. Amino acids: CASSPGDRANEKLFF.

This chain joins TRBV4-1 and TRBJ2-1; 13 bases agree with TRBD2. CDR1 and CDR2 from the germline V gene are MGHRA and YSYEKL. With V trimmed by 3 bases and J by 7 bases, 6 bases remained unmatched. The CDR3 has 16 amino acids. The CDR3 is CASSQAGTSGTNEQFF. CDR3 sequence (DNA): TGCGCCAGCAGCCAGGCCGGGACTAGCGGGACTAATGAGCAGTTCTTC.

In this sample, this clone turned up a few times. The chain links TRBV11-1 to TRBJ2-3, with 10 bases identical to TRBD2. This CDR3 contains 15 residues. After removal of 3 bases from V and 1 base from J, the junction contained 1 base not matched to a gene. Germline-derived CDR1 and CDR2 are SGHAT and FQDESV (reference sequence). The CDR3 spells CASSFGTSGTDTQYF. CDR3 coding DNA: TGTGCCAGCAGCTTCGGGACTAGCGGCACAGATACGCAGTATTTT.

The chain has TRBV7-8 and TRBJ1-5; D not certain. Trimming removed 2 bases at V and 5 bases at J, with 7 bases between. The CDR3 is made up of 13 amino acids. CDR1 is SGHVS and CDR2 is FQNEAQ in the germline V gene. As DNA, the CDR3 is TGTGCCAGCAGCTTATCCAGGCATCAGCCCCAGCATTTT. Translating gives CASSLSRHQPQHF.

This clone was counted only a few times. The V call is TRBV7-3, the J call TRBJ2-7, with 14 nucleotides matching TRBD2. Germline V gene sequence: CDR1 SGHTA, CDR2 FQGTGA. The CDR3 is 15 residues long. J was trimmed by 6 bases and V by 3 bases; bases with no gene match: 4. CDR3 nucleotide sequence: TGTGCCAGCAGCTTGGGACTAGCGGGAGTGAGCGAGCAGTACTTC. Translating gives CASSLGLAGVSEQYF.

This clone was seen a few times. An end of the junction differs from the germline gene, which may be a read error. The CDR3: CANSGGLGNQPQHF. The CDR3 DNA is TGTGCCAACAGTGGGGGCCTCGGCAATCAGCCCCAGCATTTT. This chain connects TRBV28 to TRBJ1-5; D perhaps matches TRBD1 (6 bases). The germline V gene has CDR1 MDHEN and CDR2 SYDVKM. The CDR3 has 14 amino acids.

This clone was counted a few times. The chain combines TRBV10-3 with TRBJ2-2, with TRBD1 matching 9 bases. CDR3 size: 17 residues. The trim removed 3 bases at V and 1 base at J, leaving 6 bases unmatched. Germline-derived CDR1 and CDR2 are ENHRY and SYGVKD. CDR3 residues: CAISDLPGQGNTGELFF. The CDR3 region has the DNA TGTGCCATCAGTGACCTCCCGGGACAGGGGAACACCGGGGAGCTGTTTTTT.

The chain combines TRBV5-1 with TRBJ1-1, with unresolved D. V shed 4 bases and J shed 1 base, with 14 bases lying between them. CDR1 is SGHRS, CDR2 YFSETQ, per germline. This CDR3 has 15 amino acids. Written as DNA, the CDR3 is TGCGCCAGCAGCGTAGGACGGGAAAAGAACACTGAAGCTTTCTTT. Translating it yields CASSVGREKNTEAFF.

This clone turned up a few times. V and J are TRBV18 and TRBJ1-1, with D perhaps matching TRBD1 (6 bases). This CDR3 is 14 amino acids long. CDR1 KGHSH and CDR2 LQKENI come from the germline V gene. The V and J ends lost 2 bases and 1 base respectively, with 8 bases between them. Here the CDR3 reads CASSPTGTNTEAFF. The CDR3 nucleotides read TGTGCCAGCTCACCAACAGGGACGAACACTGAAGCTTTCTTT.

This clone has just a few counts. This chain joins TRBV9 and TRBJ2-3, with 10 positions matching TRBD2. The CDR3 is 16 residues long. V was clipped by 0 bases and J by 5 bases; unmatched bases: 6. The germline CDR1 and CDR2 sequences are SGDLS and YYNGEE. Written as DNA, the CDR3 is TGTGCCAGCAGCGTAGGAACTAGCGGGACCCGAGATACGCAGTATTTT. Translation gives CASSVGTSGTRDTQYF.